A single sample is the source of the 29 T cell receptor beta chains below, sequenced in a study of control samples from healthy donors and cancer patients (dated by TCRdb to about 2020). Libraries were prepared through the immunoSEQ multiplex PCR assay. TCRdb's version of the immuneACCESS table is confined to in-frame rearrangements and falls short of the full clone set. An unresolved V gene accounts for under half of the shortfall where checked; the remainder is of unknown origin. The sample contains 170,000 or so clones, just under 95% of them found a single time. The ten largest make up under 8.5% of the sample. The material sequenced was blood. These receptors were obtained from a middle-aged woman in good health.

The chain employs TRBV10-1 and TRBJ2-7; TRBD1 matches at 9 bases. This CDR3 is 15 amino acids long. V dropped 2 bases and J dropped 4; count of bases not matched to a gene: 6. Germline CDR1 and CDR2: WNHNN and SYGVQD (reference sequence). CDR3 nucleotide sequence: TGCGCCAGCAGTGAGGTTGGACAGGGGATTTACGAGCAGTACTTC. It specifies CASSEVGQGIYEQYF.

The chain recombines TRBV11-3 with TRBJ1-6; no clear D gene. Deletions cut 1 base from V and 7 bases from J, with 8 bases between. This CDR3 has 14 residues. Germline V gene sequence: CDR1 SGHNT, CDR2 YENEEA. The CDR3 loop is CASSLGKENSPLHF. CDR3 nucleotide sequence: TGTGCCAGCAGCTTAGGAAAGGAAAATTCACCCCTCCACTTT.

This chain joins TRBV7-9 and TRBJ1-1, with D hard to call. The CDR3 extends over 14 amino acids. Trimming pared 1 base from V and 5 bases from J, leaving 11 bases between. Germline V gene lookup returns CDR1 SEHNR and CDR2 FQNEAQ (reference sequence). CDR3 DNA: TGTGCCAGCAGCTTAGGTGGCCTGGGGACTGAAGCTTTCTTT. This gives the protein CASSLGGLGTEAFF.

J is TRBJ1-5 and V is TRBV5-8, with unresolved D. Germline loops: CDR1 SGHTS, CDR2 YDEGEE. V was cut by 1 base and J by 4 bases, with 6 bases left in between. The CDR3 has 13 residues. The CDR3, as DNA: TGTGCCAGCAGCTTGTCCAGGAATCAGCCCCAGCATTTT. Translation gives CASSLSRNQPQHF. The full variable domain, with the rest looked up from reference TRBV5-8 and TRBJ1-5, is EAGVTQSPTHLIKTRGQQATLRCSPISGHTSVYWYQQALGLGLQFLLWYDEGEERNRGNFPPRFSGRQFPNYSSELNVNALELEDSALYLCASSLSRNQPQHFGDGTRLSIL.

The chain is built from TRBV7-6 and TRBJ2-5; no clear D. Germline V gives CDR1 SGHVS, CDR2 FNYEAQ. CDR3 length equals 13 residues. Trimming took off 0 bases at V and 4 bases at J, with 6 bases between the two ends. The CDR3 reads CASSLALGETQYF. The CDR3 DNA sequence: TGTGCCAGCAGCTTAGCGTTGGGAGAGACCCAGTACTTC.

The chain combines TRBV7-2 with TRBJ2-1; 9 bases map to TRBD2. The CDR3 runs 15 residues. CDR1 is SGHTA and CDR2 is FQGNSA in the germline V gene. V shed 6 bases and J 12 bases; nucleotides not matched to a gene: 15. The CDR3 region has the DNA TGTGCCAGCAGTCCGACTAGCGGCACTCCTTTGGGGCAGTTCTTC. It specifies CASSPTSGTPLGQFF.

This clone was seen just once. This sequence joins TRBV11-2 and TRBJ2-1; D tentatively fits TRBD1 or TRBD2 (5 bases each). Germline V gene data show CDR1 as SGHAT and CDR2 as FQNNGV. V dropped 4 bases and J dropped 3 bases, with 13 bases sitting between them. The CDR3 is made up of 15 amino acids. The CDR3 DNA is TGTGCCAGCAGCTCCCCGGGACCCTTCTACAATGAGCAGTTCTTC. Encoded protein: CASSSPGPFYNEQFF.

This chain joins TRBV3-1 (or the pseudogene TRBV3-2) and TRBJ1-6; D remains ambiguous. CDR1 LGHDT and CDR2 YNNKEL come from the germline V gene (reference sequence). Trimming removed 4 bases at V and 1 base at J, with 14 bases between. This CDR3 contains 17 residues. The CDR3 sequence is CASSPKSWVSYNSPLHF. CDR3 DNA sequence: TGTGCCAGCAGCCCGAAAAGCTGGGTTTCCTATAATTCACCCCTCCACTTT.

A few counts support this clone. The CDR3, as DNA: TGTGCCAGCAGCACCCGAGCGTTCAATGAGCAGTTCTTC. It specifies CASSTRAFNEQFF. J is TRBJ2-1 and V is TRBV12-3 or TRBV12-4; D not certain. V lost 6 bases to trimming and J lost 6 bases, with 12 bases between them. CDR3 length: 13 residues.

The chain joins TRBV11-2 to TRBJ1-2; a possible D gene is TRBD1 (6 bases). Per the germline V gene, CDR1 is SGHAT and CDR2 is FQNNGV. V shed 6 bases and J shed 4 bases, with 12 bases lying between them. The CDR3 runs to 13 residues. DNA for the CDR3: TGTGCCAGCAGTCGCGACAGGCTCTATGGCTACACCTTC. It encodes CASSRDRLYGYTF.

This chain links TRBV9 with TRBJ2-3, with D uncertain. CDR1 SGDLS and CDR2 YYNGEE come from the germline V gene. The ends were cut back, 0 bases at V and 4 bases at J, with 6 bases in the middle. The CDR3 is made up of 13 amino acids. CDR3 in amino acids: CASSVAHPDTQYF. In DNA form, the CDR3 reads TGTGCCAGCAGCGTAGCCCACCCAGATACGCAGTATTTT.

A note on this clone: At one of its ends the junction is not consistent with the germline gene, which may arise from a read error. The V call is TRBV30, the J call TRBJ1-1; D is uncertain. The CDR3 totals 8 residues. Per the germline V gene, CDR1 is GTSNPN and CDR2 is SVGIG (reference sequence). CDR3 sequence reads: CAWSNAVF. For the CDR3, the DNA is TGTGCCTGGAGTAACGCCGTCTTT.

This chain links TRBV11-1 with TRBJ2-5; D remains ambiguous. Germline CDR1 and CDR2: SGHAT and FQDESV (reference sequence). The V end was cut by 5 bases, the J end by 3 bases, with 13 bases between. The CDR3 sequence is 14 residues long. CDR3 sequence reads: CASSIRATKETQYF. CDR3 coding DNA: TGTGCCAGCAGCATCCGGGCCACTAAAGAGACCCAGTACTTC.

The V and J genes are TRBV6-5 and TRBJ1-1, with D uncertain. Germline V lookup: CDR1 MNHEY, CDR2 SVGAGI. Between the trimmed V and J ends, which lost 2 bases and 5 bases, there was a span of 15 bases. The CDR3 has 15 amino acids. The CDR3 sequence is CASSYNKGLSTEAFF. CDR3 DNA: TGTGCCAGCAGTTACAATAAGGGTTTAAGTACTGAAGCTTTCTTT.

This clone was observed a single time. The CDR3 sequence: CASSFNAGNTIYF. CDR3 nucleotides: TGTGCCAGCAGCTTCAATGCGGGAAACACCATATATTTT. The chain combines TRBV13 with TRBJ1-3; D is unclear. Trimming removed 3 bases from V and 4 bases from J, with 7 bases in between. CDR3 length equals 13 residues. CDR1 is PRHDT, CDR2 FYEKMQ, per germline (reference sequence).

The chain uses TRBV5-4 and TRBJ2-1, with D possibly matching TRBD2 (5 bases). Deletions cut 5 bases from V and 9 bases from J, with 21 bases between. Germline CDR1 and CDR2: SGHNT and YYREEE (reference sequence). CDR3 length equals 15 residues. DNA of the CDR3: TGTGCCAGCAGTTTAGCGAACCAGCGCTTCAGTGAGCAGTTCTTC. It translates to CASSLANQRFSEQFF.

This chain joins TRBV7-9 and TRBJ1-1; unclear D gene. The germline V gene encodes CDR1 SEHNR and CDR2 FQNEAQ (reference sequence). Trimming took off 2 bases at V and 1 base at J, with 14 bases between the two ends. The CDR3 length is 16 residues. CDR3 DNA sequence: TGTGCCAGCAGCTTAAGTTTTTGGGCGGGGAACACTGAAGCTTTCTTT. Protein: CASSLSFWAGNTEAFF.

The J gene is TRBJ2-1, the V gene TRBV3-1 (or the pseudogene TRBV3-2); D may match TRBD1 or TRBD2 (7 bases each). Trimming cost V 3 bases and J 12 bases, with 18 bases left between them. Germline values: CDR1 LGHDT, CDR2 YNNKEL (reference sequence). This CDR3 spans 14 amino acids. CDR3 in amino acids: CASSHRQGGGVQFF. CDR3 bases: TGTGCCAGCAGCCATCGCCAGGGGGGGGGTGTGCAGTTCTTC.

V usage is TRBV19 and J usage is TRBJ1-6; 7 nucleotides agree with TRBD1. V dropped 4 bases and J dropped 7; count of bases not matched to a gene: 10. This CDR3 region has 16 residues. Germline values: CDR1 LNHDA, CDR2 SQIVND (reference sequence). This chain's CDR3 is CASSTSGTARNSPLHF. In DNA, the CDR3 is TGTGCCAGTAGTACATCCGGGACAGCGAGAAATTCACCCCTCCACTTT. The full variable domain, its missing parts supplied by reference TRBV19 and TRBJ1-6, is DGGITQSPKYLFRKEGQNVTLSCEQNLNHDAMYWYRQDPGQGLRLIYYSQIVNDFQKGDIAEGYSVSREKKESFPLTVTSAQKNPTAFYLCASSTSGTARNSPLHFGNGTRLTVT.

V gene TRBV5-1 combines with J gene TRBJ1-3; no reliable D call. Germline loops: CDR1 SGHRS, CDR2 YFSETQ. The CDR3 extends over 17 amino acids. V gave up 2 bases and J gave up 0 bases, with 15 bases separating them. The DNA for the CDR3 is TGCGCCAGCAGCTTCGGAGGACGGCCCGTCTCTGGAAACACCATATATTTT. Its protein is CASSFGGRPVSGNTIYF. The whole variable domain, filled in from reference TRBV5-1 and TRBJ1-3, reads KAGVTQTPRYLIKTRGQQVTLSCSPISGHRSVSWYQQTPGQGLQFLFEYFSETQRNKGNFPGRFSGRQFSNSRSEMNVSTLELGDSALYLCASSFGGRPVSGNTIYFGEGSWLTVV.

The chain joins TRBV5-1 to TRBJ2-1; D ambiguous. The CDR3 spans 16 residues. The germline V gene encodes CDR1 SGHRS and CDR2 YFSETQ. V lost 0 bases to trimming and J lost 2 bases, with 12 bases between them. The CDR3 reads CASSLGPRGTYNEQFF. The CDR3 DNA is TGCGCCAGCAGCTTGGGACCGCGAGGAACCTACAATGAGCAGTTCTTC.

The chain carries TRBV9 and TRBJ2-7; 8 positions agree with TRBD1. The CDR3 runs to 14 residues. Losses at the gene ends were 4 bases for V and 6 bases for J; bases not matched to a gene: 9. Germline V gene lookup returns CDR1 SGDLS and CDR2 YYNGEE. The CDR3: CASSFRTGKGEQYF. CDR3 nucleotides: TGTGCCAGCAGCTTCCGGACAGGGAAGGGCGAGCAGTACTTC.

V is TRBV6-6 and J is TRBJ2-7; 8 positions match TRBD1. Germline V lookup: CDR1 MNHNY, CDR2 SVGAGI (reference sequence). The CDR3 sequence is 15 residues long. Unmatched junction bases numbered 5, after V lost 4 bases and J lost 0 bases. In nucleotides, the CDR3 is TGTGCCAGCAGTTCGGGGGACAGGAGCTCCTACGAGCAGTACTTC. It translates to CASSSGDRSSYEQYF.

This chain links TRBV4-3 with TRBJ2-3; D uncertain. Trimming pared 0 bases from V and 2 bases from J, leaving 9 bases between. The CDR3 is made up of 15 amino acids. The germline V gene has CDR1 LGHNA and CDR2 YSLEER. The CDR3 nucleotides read TGCGCCAGCAGCCAAGATCGAGCAACCACAGATACGCAGTATTTT. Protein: CASSQDRATTDTQYF.

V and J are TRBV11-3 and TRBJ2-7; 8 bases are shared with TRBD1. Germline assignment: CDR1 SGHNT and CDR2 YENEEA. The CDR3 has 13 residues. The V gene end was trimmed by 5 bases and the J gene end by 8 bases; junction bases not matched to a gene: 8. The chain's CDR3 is CASSADRGNKQYF. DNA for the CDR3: TGTGCCAGCAGCGCAGACAGGGGAAATAAGCAGTACTTC.

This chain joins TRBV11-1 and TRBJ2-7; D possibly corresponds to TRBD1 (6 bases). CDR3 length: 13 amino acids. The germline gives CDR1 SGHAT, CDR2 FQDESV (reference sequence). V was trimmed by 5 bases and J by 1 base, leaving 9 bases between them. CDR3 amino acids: CASSRDTSYEQYF. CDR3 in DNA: TGTGCCAGCAGCCGGGACACATCCTACGAGCAGTACTTC. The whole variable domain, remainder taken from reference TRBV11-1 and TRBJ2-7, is EAEVAQSPRYKITEKSQAVAFWCDPISGHATLYWYRQILGQGPELLVQFQDESVVDDSQLPKDRFSAERLKGVDSTLKIQPAELGDSAMYLCASSRDTSYEQYFGPGTRLTVT.

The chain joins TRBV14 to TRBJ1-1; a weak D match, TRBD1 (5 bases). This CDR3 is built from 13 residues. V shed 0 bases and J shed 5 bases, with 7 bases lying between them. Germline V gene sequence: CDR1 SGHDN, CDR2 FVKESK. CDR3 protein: CASSQDGGTEAFF. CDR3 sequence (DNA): TGTGCCAGCAGCCAAGATGGGGGAACTGAAGCTTTCTTT.

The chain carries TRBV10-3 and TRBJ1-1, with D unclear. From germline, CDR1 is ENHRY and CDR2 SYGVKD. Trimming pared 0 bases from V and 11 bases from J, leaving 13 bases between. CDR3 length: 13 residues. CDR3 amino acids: CAISESTGVSAFF. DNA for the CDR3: TGTGCCATCAGTGAGTCGACTGGGGTATCGGCTTTCTTT.

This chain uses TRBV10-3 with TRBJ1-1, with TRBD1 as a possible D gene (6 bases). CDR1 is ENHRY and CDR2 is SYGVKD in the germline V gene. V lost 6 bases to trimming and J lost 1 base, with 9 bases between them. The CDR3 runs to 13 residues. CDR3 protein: CAISRDKNTEAFF. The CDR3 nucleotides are TGTGCCATCAGCCGGGACAAGAACACTGAAGCTTTCTTT.